Each of the 22 T cell receptor beta chains below was sequenced from the same sample in a study of CD8+CD57+ T cells in acquired aplastic anemia. CDR3 and TCR beta VDJ profiling relied on a genomic DNA template. TCRdb called the reads again in MiXCR, with one record for every CDR3 protein. The table shows around 190,000 distinct CDR3 sequences, with around 60% occurring only once. Sequenced material: sorted CD4+, CD8+, or CD8+CD57+ T cells (not recorded which) from PBMCs. The receptors come from a human donor in good health.

The J gene is TRBJ2-4, the V gene TRBV9; 8 nucleotides match TRBD2. Looked up from germline, CDR1 is SGDLS and CDR2 is YYNGEE. This CDR3 is built from 13 residues. Trimming removed 4 bases from V and 6 bases from J; junction bases left unmatched: 3. CDR3 residues: CASSPSGGNIQYF. In DNA form, the CDR3 reads TGTGCCAGCAGCCCGAGCGGGGGAAACATTCAGTACTTC. Filled out from reference TRBV9 and TRBJ2-4, the complete variable domain reads DSGVTQTPKHLITATGQRVTLRCSPRSGDLSVYWYQQSLDQGLQFLIQYYNGEERAKGNILERFSAQQFPDLHSELNLSSLELGDSALYFCASSPSGGNIQYFGAGTRLSVL.

The chain combines TRBV27 with TRBJ1-1; 8 bases are a match to TRBD1. Germline assignment: CDR1 MNHEY and CDR2 SMNVEV (reference sequence). The CDR3 runs 16 residues. J was trimmed by 0 bases and V by 5 bases; bases with no gene match: 8. As DNA, the CDR3 is TGTGCCAGCAGTCCATCCAGGGGGCTATTGAACACTGAAGCTTTCTTT. It is translated as CASSPSRGLLNTEAFF.

The chain uses TRBV7-9 and TRBJ2-1, with D possibly being TRBD1 (6 bases). CDR1 and CDR2 from the germline V gene are SEHNR and FQNEAQ (reference sequence). V was clipped by 4 bases and J by 14 bases, with 18 bases between them. The CDR3 spans 13 residues. CDR3 loop: CASSSPSAQGKFF. CDR3 DNA: TGTGCCAGCAGCTCCCCAAGCGCTCAGGGGAAGTTCTTC.

The chain joins TRBV15 to TRBJ1-2; possibly TRBD1 for D (6 bases). Trimming cost V 8 bases and J 4 bases, with 29 bases left between them. The CDR3 has 18 amino acids. Germline values: CDR1 LNHNV, CDR2 YYDKDF (reference sequence). The CDR3 sequence is CATPSPGTTGSMPYGYTF. The DNA for the CDR3 is TGTGCCACCCCCTCACCTGGGACCACAGGGTCCATGCCCTATGGCTACACCTTC.

This clonotype was found many times. The rearrangement links TRBV6-2 or TRBV6-3 to TRBJ2-7; D is undetermined. V dropped 6 bases and J dropped 3 bases, with 15 bases sitting between them. The CDR3 is 14 residues long. From germline, CDR1 is MNHEY and CDR2 SVGEGT. The CDR3 region has the DNA TGTGCCAGCAGCCAGGACCAAACCCACTACGAGCAGTACTTC. As protein: CASSQDQTHYEQYF.

The chain links TRBV9 to TRBJ2-1; 7 nucleotides align to TRBD2. Trimming cost V 4 bases and J 0 bases; bases outside gene matches: 10. Germline V gene lookup returns CDR1 SGDLS and CDR2 YYNGEE. This CDR3 has 17 amino acids. CDR3 amino acids: CASSQDGLADSYNEQFF. CDR3 nucleotides: TGTGCCAGCAGCCAAGATGGGCTAGCGGACTCCTACAATGAGCAGTTCTTC.

There are many counts of this clonotype. The chain uses TRBV10-3 and TRBJ2-1; weak D call: TRBD1 (5 bases). This CDR3 contains 15 residues. The V and J ends lost 3 bases and 3 bases respectively, with 12 bases between them. Germline loops: CDR1 ENHRY, CDR2 SYGVKD. This CDR3 is CAISDKVGDYNEQFF. CDR3 sequence (DNA): TGTGCCATCAGTGACAAGGTAGGGGACTACAATGAGCAGTTCTTC.

This rearrangement joins TRBV7-2 to TRBJ1-1; D ambiguous. There are 16 residues in the CDR3. Germline assignment: CDR1 SGHTA and CDR2 FQGNSA. The V and J ends lost 4 bases and 8 bases respectively, with 23 bases between them. CDR3 amino acids: CASSSQGSGSLREAFF. The CDR3 DNA is TGTGCCAGCAGCTCCCAAGGTTCGGGGTCACTACGCGAAGCTTTCTTT. Together with reference TRBV7-2 and TRBJ1-1, the CDR3 gives the full variable domain: GAGVSQSPSNKVTEKGKDVELRCDPISGHTALYWYRQSLGQGLEFLIYFQGNSAPDKSGLPSDRFSAERTGGSVSTLTIQRTQQEDSAVYLCASSSQGSGSLREAFFGQGTRLTVV.

This clonotype has only a few counts. V gene TRBV27 combines with J gene TRBJ1-1; D is unclear. The V gene's germline CDR1 is MNHEY and CDR2 SMNVEV (reference sequence). V shed 1 base and J shed 6 bases, with 12 bases lying between them. The CDR3 loop spans 14 amino acids. DNA of the CDR3: TGTGCCAGCAGTTTATATTCGGGAGGCGCTGAAGCTTTCTTT. Translating it yields CASSLYSGGAEAFF.

The CDR3 nucleotides read TGTGCCAGCACCTCCTCCGACGGAATTGCAACTAATGAAAAACTGTTTTTT. The encoded protein is CASTSSDGIATNEKLFF. The chain employs TRBV2 and TRBJ1-4; no clear D gene. V shed 7 bases and J shed 0 bases, with 18 bases lying between them. Per germline, CDR1 SNHLY and CDR2 FYNNEI. This CDR3 has 17 residues.

V and J are TRBV12-3 or TRBV12-4 and TRBJ1-2, with a possible D match to TRBD1 (5 bases). The CDR3 has 13 residues. V was clipped by 6 bases and J by 12 bases, with 20 bases between them. This chain's CDR3 is CASRRDSDSGNTF. CDR3 DNA sequence: TGTGCCAGCAGGAGAGACAGCGACTCTGGAAACACCTTC.

This clonotype appeared once. The CDR3 here is CASSLPVGSYEQYF. DNA of the CDR3: TGTGCCAGCAGCTTACCGGTGGGTAGCTACGAGCAGTACTTC. The V and J genes are TRBV9 and TRBJ2-7; D remains unclear. Germline V gene data show CDR1 as SGDLS and CDR2 as YYNGEE. Trimming cost V 4 bases and J 3 bases, with 14 bases left between them. The CDR3 is 14 amino acids.

V gene TRBV2 combines with J gene TRBJ1-6, with D hard to call. This CDR3 spans 14 amino acids. V was clipped by 7 bases and J by 7 bases, with 14 bases between them. The V gene's germline CDR1 is SNHLY and CDR2 FYNNEI. CDR3 protein: CASIAPLPNSPLHF. The CDR3 region has the DNA TGTGCCAGCATAGCCCCCCTCCCCAATTCACCCCTCCACTTT.

The V call is TRBV29-1, the J call TRBJ2-2; 12 nucleotides agree with TRBD1. The CDR3 contains 13 residues. The V and J ends lost 6 bases and 7 bases, in that order; junction bases with no gene match: 3. Germline-derived CDR1 and CDR2 are SQVTM and ANQGSEA. CDR3 bases: TGCAGCGTAGGGACAGGGGGCGGCGGGGAGCTGTTTTTT. Translation gives CSVGTGGGGELFF.

The V call is TRBV12-3 or TRBV12-4, the J call TRBJ2-5; no firm D call. This CDR3 spans 11 amino acids. V gave up 8 bases and J gave up 3 bases, with 7 bases separating them. As DNA, the CDR3 is TGTGCCAGCTCGGCAGAAGAGACCCAGTACTTC. Amino acid sequence: CASSAEETQYF.

The J gene is TRBJ2-5, the V gene TRBV20-1; possible D gene TRBD2, 5 bases. V gave up 0 bases and J gave up 0 bases, with 8 bases separating them. Germline loops: CDR1 DFQATT, CDR2 SNEGSKA (reference sequence). CDR3 length: 14 amino acids. CDR3 residues: CSARDPDYQETQYF. The CDR3 DNA reads TGCAGTGCTAGAGACCCGGACTACCAAGAGACCCAGTACTTC.

CDR3 region: CASSAGIPGYGYTF. In nucleotides, the CDR3 is TGTGCCAGCAGTGCAGGCATTCCTGGATATGGCTACACCTTC. This sequence joins TRBV2 and TRBJ1-2; D call uncertain. Between the trimmed V and J ends, which lost 4 bases and 5 bases, there was a span of 14 bases. This CDR3 region has 14 residues. CDR1 is SNHLY, CDR2 FYNNEI, per germline.

Many counts were recorded for this clonotype. This chain joins TRBV19 and TRBJ1-2; no firm D call. The CDR3 has 14 residues. Per germline, CDR1 LNHDA and CDR2 SQIVND (reference sequence). Trimming took 6 bases from V and 2 from J, leaving 13 bases between them. The CDR3 nucleotides are TGTGCCAGTAGCCCCCTCATGACAAACTATGGCTACACCTTC. It specifies CASSPLMTNYGYTF.

The J gene is TRBJ1-2, the V gene TRBV9; 7 bases map to TRBD1. V was clipped by 3 bases and J by 0 bases; unmatched bases: 2. Germline CDR1 SGDLS, CDR2 YYNGEE. The CDR3 runs 14 residues. For the CDR3, the DNA is TGTGCCAGCAGCGCTCAGGGGGCTAACTATGGCTACACCTTC. This gives the protein CASSAQGANYGYTF.

This clonotype was recorded many times. The chain employs TRBV20-1 and TRBJ2-2, with 7 bases lining up with TRBD1. With 6 bases clipped from V and 6 bases from J, the junction kept 19 bases outside the gene matches. This CDR3 is built from 17 residues. Germline CDR1 reads DFQATT; CDR2 reads SNEGSKA (reference sequence). CDR3 sequence: CSATGDSHLVAPGELFF. CDR3 nucleotide sequence: TGCAGTGCCACCGGGGACAGCCATCTGGTTGCGCCCGGGGAGCTGTTTTTT.

The chain links TRBV6-1 to TRBJ2-3; TRBD1 is a possible D gene (6 bases). The germline V and J ends were trimmed by 1 base and 7 bases, with 9 bases remaining between them. Germline V gene lookup returns CDR1 MNHNS and CDR2 SASEGT. This CDR3 is built from 13 residues. The CDR3 coding sequence is TGTGCCAGCAGTGAAGACAGGGTGTATACGCAGTATTTT. Translated, it gives CASSEDRVYTQYF.

A word on this clonotype: The conserved phenylalanine or tryptophan normally closing the CDR3 is absent here, so this likely arose from a read error. It is unclear where the CDR3 begins or ends on the DNA, so no DNA is shown, and the CDR3 is as TCRdb lists it. The chain joins TRBV11-3 to TRBJ1-1. The V gene's germline CDR1 is SGHNT and CDR2 YENEEA. From its first to its last residue, the CDR3 has 8 amino acids. CDR3 residues: CASSSPFQ.